These 24 T cell receptor beta chains came from one sample sequenced in a study of blood T cell repertoires in COVID-19. TCRdb keeps only in-frame clones here, not all; method: immunoSEQ multiplex PCR. This repertoire shows 120,000 or so clones, roughly four fifths found once; its top ten account for 15% to 20%. Sequencing was carried out using peripheral blood. The source of these receptors is a woman aged 55-70 years with acute or convalescent COVID-19.

The J gene is TRBJ2-1, the V gene TRBV11-1; 8 nucleotides align to TRBD1. V dropped 1 base and J dropped 8; count of bases not matched to a gene: 10. Germline V gene sequence: CDR1 SGHAT, CDR2 FQDESV (reference sequence). This CDR3 region has 16 residues. This chain's CDR3 is CASSLVAQGALDEQFF. The DNA of the CDR3 is TGTGCCAGCAGCTTAGTTGCCCAGGGGGCGTTGGATGAGCAGTTCTTC.

This chain uses TRBV5-1 with TRBJ2-3; 12 bases map to TRBD2. CDR1 and CDR2 from the germline V gene are SGHRS and YFSETQ. V lost 7 bases and J lost 2; bases outside the gene matches: 5. The CDR3 spans 15 residues. The CDR3 DNA reads TGCGCCAGCGGCGCTAGCGGGGGGGTCACAGATACGCAGTATTTT. This codes for CASGASGGVTDTQYF. Using reference TRBV5-1 and TRBJ2-3 for the parts outside the CDR3, the full variable domain is KAGVTQTPRYLIKTRGQQVTLSCSPISGHRSVSWYQQTPGQGLQFLFEYFSETQRNKGNFPGRFSGRQFSNSRSEMNVSTLELGDSALYLCASGASGGVTDTQYFGPGTRLTVL.

The CDR3 DNA follows: TGTGCCAGCCAGGTCTCGAAGAACACTGAAGCTTTCTTT. It is translated as CASQVSKNTEAFF. The rearrangement joins TRBV27 to TRBJ1-1, with no clear D. Germline V CDR1 and CDR2: MNHEY, SMNVEV (reference sequence). V was clipped by 8 bases and J by 1 base, with 11 bases between them. The CDR3 runs to 13 residues.

The chain combines TRBV5-8 with TRBJ1-5; 7 positions agree with TRBD1. The germline V gene has CDR1 SGHTS and CDR2 YDEGEE. The CDR3 runs 14 residues. The ends lost 4 bases at V and 4 bases at J; junction bases unmatched: 5. As DNA, the CDR3 is TGTGCCAGCAGCCCCGGGACAGTGAATCAGCCCCAGCATTTT. This encodes CASSPGTVNQPQHF.

The chain employs TRBV4-3 and TRBJ1-6, with 8 bases fitting TRBD1. CDR1 LGHNA and CDR2 YSLEER come from the germline V gene. With 0 bases clipped from V and 6 bases from J, the junction kept 10 bases outside the gene matches. The CDR3 is 18 residues long. Here the CDR3 DNA reads TGCGCCAGCAGCCAAGATCACCCTCGGACAGGGTCTAATTCACCCCTCCACTTT. Translated: CASSQDHPRTGSNSPLHF.

The chain joins TRBV18 to TRBJ2-1; TRBD1 aligns across 8 bases. This CDR3 contains 13 residues. Looked up from germline, CDR1 is KGHSH and CDR2 is LQKENI. Losses at the gene ends were 4 bases for V and 6 bases for J; bases not matched to a gene: 2. CDR3 nucleotide sequence: TGTGCCAGCTCACGCGGACAGGGCAATGAGCAGTTCTTC. Translated, it gives CASSRGQGNEQFF.

This clone was picked up one time. This chain links TRBV4-2 with TRBJ1-4, with 8 bases identical to TRBD1. The V and J ends lost 4 bases and 0 bases, in that order; junction bases with no gene match: 4. There are 16 residues in the CDR3. CDR1 is LGHNA, CDR2 YNFKEQ, per germline. CDR3 loop: CASSRRQGPTNEKLFF. In DNA form, the CDR3 reads TGTGCCAGCAGCCGTCGACAGGGGCCAACTAATGAAAAACTGTTTTTT.

The V call is TRBV28, the J call TRBJ1-3; perhaps TRBD1 as D (5 bases). Germline V CDR1 and CDR2: MDHEN, SYDVKM. The ends were cut back, 2 bases at V and 2 bases at J, with 10 bases in the middle. The CDR3 loop spans 15 amino acids. CDR3 bases: TGTGCCAGCAGTTTAGTACAGGCAGCTGGAAACACCATATATTTT. It yields the protein CASSLVQAAGNTIYF.

The chain links TRBV7-9 to TRBJ1-2; no definite D call. The germline V gene has CDR1 SEHNR and CDR2 FQNEAQ (reference sequence). V lost 3 bases, J lost 11 bases, and 10 bases lay in between. CDR3 length equals 11 residues. CDR3 in DNA: TGTGCCAGCAGCTTCAGCGCCGGGTACACCTTC. The encoded protein is CASSFSAGYTF. The whole variable domain, remainder taken from reference TRBV7-9 and TRBJ1-2, is DTGVSQNPRHKITKRGQNVTFRCDPISEHNRLYWYRQTLGQGPEFLTYFQNEAQLEKSRLLSDRFSAERPKGSFSTLEIQRTEQGDSAMYLCASSFSAGYTFGSGTRLTVV.

The V gene is TRBV3-1 (or the pseudogene TRBV3-2), the J gene TRBJ1-2; the D gene is possibly TRBD1 (5 bases). Deletions cut 4 bases from V and 3 bases from J, with 15 bases between. This CDR3 is 15 amino acids long. Germline CDR1 LGHDT, CDR2 YNNKEL (reference sequence). The CDR3 spells CASSPEVGPYYGYTF. CDR3 DNA: TGTGCCAGCAGCCCAGAAGTGGGGCCTTACTATGGCTACACCTTC.

This chain links TRBV28 with TRBJ2-3; 12 positions agree with TRBD2. J was trimmed by 1 base and V by 5 bases; bases with no gene match: 4. Germline values: CDR1 MDHEN, CDR2 SYDVKM. The CDR3 spans 16 residues. CDR3 region: CASSGRLAGGTDTQYF. Written as DNA, the CDR3 is TGTGCCAGCAGTGGGAGACTAGCGGGGGGCACAGATACGCAGTATTTT.

In this sample, this clone turned up a few times. Written as DNA, the CDR3 is TGTGCCTGGAGCCCAGAGGCCTATGGCTACACCTTC. It specifies CAWSPEAYGYTF. The chain is built from TRBV30 and TRBJ1-2, with D unresolved. The CDR3 extends over 12 amino acids. Germline lookup yields CDR1 GTSNPN and CDR2 SVGIG (reference sequence). Trimming took 3 bases from V and 4 from J, leaving 9 bases between them.

The chain joins TRBV7-3 to TRBJ1-3, with no clear D. The germline CDR1 and CDR2 sequences are SGHTA and FQGTGA. Trimming took 6 bases from V and 6 from J, leaving 15 bases between them. The CDR3 spans 14 residues. CDR3 in amino acids: CASRPRHFENTIYF. The CDR3 DNA sequence: TGTGCCAGCAGACCTCGTCACTTTGAAAACACCATATATTTT. Together with reference TRBV7-3 and TRBJ1-3, the CDR3 gives the full variable domain: GAGVSQTPSNKVTEKGKYVELRCDPISGHTALYWYRQSLGQGPEFLIYFQGTGAADDSGLPNDRFFAVRPEGSVSTLKIQRTERGDSAVYLCASRPRHFENTIYFGEGSWLTVV.

V and J are TRBV11-3 and TRBJ2-7; 7 nucleotides agree with TRBD1. After removal of 1 base from V and 10 bases from J, the junction contained 13 bases not matched to a gene. From germline, CDR1 is SGHNT and CDR2 YENEEA. The CDR3 covers 15 residues. The CDR3 nucleotides are TGTGCCAGCAGCTTAGCAGGCGGTGGGACAGACGTACAGTACTTC. It codes for CASSLAGGGTDVQYF.

V is TRBV7-2 and J is TRBJ1-1; D not resolved. V gave up 2 bases and J gave up 0 bases, with 4 bases separating them. The CDR3 consists of 13 residues. CDR1 SGHTA and CDR2 FQGNSA come from the germline V gene. CDR3 sequence: CASSLYMNTEAFF. As DNA, the CDR3 is TGTGCCAGCAGCTTATACATGAACACTGAAGCTTTCTTT.

J is TRBJ2-7 and V is TRBV11-3; D remains unclear. The CDR3 length is 13 residues. The V gene's germline CDR1 is SGHNT and CDR2 YENEEA. V was shortened by 1 base and J by 0 bases, with 4 bases between the two germline ends. CDR3 protein: CASSLGASYEQYF. CDR3 DNA: TGTGCCAGCAGCTTAGGGGCCTCCTACGAGCAGTACTTC.

J is TRBJ2-5 and V is TRBV14; TRBD1 aligns across 10 bases. Germline CDR1 and CDR2: SGHDN and FVKESK. This CDR3 has 17 residues. The V gene end was trimmed by 4 bases and the J gene end by 1 base; junction bases not matched to a gene: 9. The CDR3 loop reads CASSRPGQGSFQETQYF. Written as DNA, the CDR3 is TGTGCCAGCAGCCGCCCGGGACAGGGGTCGTTCCAAGAGACCCAGTACTTC.

The chain has TRBV11-2 and TRBJ2-7; D possibly corresponds to TRBD2 (6 bases). Per the germline V gene, CDR1 is SGHAT and CDR2 is FQNNGV. V lost 5 bases to trimming and J lost 6 bases, with 20 bases between them. CDR3 length: 15 residues. The CDR3 loop is CASSPSEVRGSEQYF. CDR3 DNA sequence: TGTGCCAGCAGCCCTTCGGAGGTTCGGGGGAGCGAGCAGTACTTC.

This chain uses TRBV5-1 with TRBJ1-2, with 7 bases matching TRBD1. This CDR3 is 15 amino acids long. Germline V gives CDR1 SGHRS, CDR2 YFSETQ. Germline trimming cut 0 bases from V and 1 base from J; bases unmatched to any gene: 3. As DNA, the CDR3 is TGCGCCAGCAGCTTGGTCGACAGGGTTAACTATGGCTACACCTTC. This sequence encodes CASSLVDRVNYGYTF. Based on the CDR3 plus reference TRBV5-1 and TRBJ1-2, the full variable domain is KAGVTQTPRYLIKTRGQQVTLSCSPISGHRSVSWYQQTPGQGLQFLFEYFSETQRNKGNFPGRFSGRQFSNSRSEMNVSTLELGDSALYLCASSLVDRVNYGYTFGSGTRLTVV.

V is TRBV3-1 (or the pseudogene TRBV3-2) and J is TRBJ1-4; possible D gene TRBD1, 5 bases. Trimming shortened V by 4 bases and J by 8 bases, and 14 bases separated the two germline ends. CDR1 LGHDT and CDR2 YNNKEL come from the germline V gene (reference sequence). This CDR3 has 14 amino acids. The CDR3 nucleotides read TGTGCCAGCAGCCTACGGGACTTAGGGGAAAAACTGTTTTTT. Translating gives CASSLRDLGEKLFF.

There are a few counts of this clone. The chain links TRBV7-9 to TRBJ1-2; D is possibly TRBD1 (5 bases). The CDR3 consists of 14 residues. Germline V lookup: CDR1 SEHNR, CDR2 FQNEAQ (reference sequence). Trimming stripped 1 base from V and 7 bases from J, with 13 bases between. The CDR3 region has the DNA TGTGCCAGCAGCTTAGGGCAGGGTTTCGGTGGCTACACCTTC. It yields the protein CASSLGQGFGGYTF.

The chain has TRBV6-1 and TRBJ1-2; D unclear. The CDR3 spans 15 residues. Germline-derived CDR1 and CDR2 are MNHNS and SASEGT. Trimming stripped 2 bases from V and 3 bases from J, with 13 bases between. CDR3 DNA sequence: TGTGCCAGCAGTGAATCTCGGGGTGGCGACTATGGCTACACCTTC. This translates into CASSESRGGDYGYTF.

The rearrangement links TRBV7-6 to TRBJ1-5; no clear D gene. Germline-derived CDR1 and CDR2 are SGHVS and FNYEAQ. Trimming took off 7 bases at V and 1 base at J, with 8 bases between the two ends. This CDR3 spans 13 amino acids. CDR3 DNA: TGTGCCAGCAACAGTGGGAGCAATCAGCCCCAGCATTTT. Protein sequence: CASNSGSNQPQHF.

This rearrangement joins TRBV7-2 to TRBJ2-5, with D possibly matching TRBD2 (6 bases). Germline V CDR1 and CDR2: SGHTA, FQGNSA. With 7 bases removed from V and 3 bases from J, the gap between germline ends came to 18 bases. This CDR3 comprises 15 residues. Here the CDR3 DNA reads TGTGCCAGCACCCCATGGGGTAGCGGAGAAGAGACCCAGTACTTC. Its translation: CASTPWGSGEETQYF.